This passage covers 15 T cell receptor beta chains from one sample sequenced in a study of T-cell memory formation after mild COVID-19. TCRdb used MiXCR to reprocess the 5' RACE reads, holding one entry per CDR3 protein. The sample lists roughly 250,000 distinct CDR3 sequences, 16% seen once, with around a fifth in the top ten. Sequenced material: PBMCs or a T cell subset sorted from them (not recorded which). Receptor source: a young man who had mild COVID-19 (a few samples of this study predate the infection). Cell type and time point are not known.

This clonotype occurred a few times. The chain couples TRBV5-4 to TRBJ2-3, with TRBD2 matching 7 bases. The CDR3 extends over 16 amino acids. CDR1 and CDR2 (germline): SGHNT, YYREEE (reference sequence). J lost 5 bases, V lost 0 bases, and 9 bases had no gene match. The CDR3 region is CASSLDPRGGKDTQYF. The CDR3 nucleotides are TGTGCCAGCAGCTTGGACCCCCGCGGGGGAAAAGATACGCAGTATTTT.

The CDR3 region has the DNA TGTGCCAGCAGCCCCAGCAACTATGGCTACACCTTC. It encodes CASSPSNYGYTF. The chain couples TRBV9 to TRBJ1-2; D ambiguous. Per germline, CDR1 SGDLS and CDR2 YYNGEE. This CDR3 is 12 amino acids long. V dropped 4 bases and J dropped 2 bases, with 6 bases sitting between them.

The sample holds a few counts of this clonotype. This rearrangement joins TRBV5-1 to TRBJ1-1; D is ambiguous. Germline V gene lookup returns CDR1 SGHRS and CDR2 YFSETQ. V shed 1 base and J shed 8 bases, with 12 bases lying between them. The CDR3 runs to 13 residues. CDR3 sequence (DNA): TGCGCCAGCAGCTTGTCGGGATCTTCCGAAGCTTTCTTT. Encoded protein: CASSLSGSSEAFF. The whole variable domain, filled in from reference TRBV5-1 and TRBJ1-1, reads KAGVTQTPRYLIKTRGQQVTLSCSPISGHRSVSWYQQTPGQGLQFLFEYFSETQRNKGNFPGRFSGRQFSNSRSEMNVSTLELGDSALYLCASSLSGSSEAFFGQGTRLTVV.

V is TRBV5-1 and J is TRBJ1-2; 10 nucleotides match TRBD1. The CDR3 extends over 14 amino acids. CDR1 is SGHRS, CDR2 YFSETQ, per germline. The junction had 2 bases not matched to a gene; V was cut back by 0 bases and J by 6 bases. CDR3 residues: CASSLAGTGDGYTF. The CDR3 nucleotides are TGCGCCAGCAGCTTGGCCGGGACAGGGGATGGCTACACCTTC.

This clonotype was counted between two and nine times. The genes are TRBV5-6 and TRBJ2-1; D might be TRBD1 or TRBD2, each matching 6 bases. Germline V gene lookup returns CDR1 SGHDT and CDR2 YYEEEE. Trimming shortened V by 1 base and J by 4 bases, and 15 bases separated the two germline ends. The length of the CDR3 is 16 residues. The CDR3 nucleotides are TGTGCCAGCAGCTTGCAAGGGGGGTCGACTTACAATGAGCAGTTCTTC. It is translated as CASSLQGGSTYNEQFF.

The chain employs TRBV2 and TRBJ1-5; D remains ambiguous. CDR1 SNHLY and CDR2 FYNNEI come from the germline V gene. The V end was cut by 1 base, the J end by 0 bases, with 10 bases between. The CDR3 totals 16 residues. CDR3 sequence reads: CASSEGQGPSNQPQHF. The CDR3, as DNA: TGTGCCAGCAGTGAAGGGCAAGGTCCTAGCAATCAGCCCCAGCATTTT. Based on the CDR3 plus reference TRBV2 and TRBJ1-5, the full variable domain is EPEVTQTPSHQVTQMGQEVILRCVPISNHLYFYWYRQILGQKVEFLVSFYNNEISEKSEIFDDQFSVERPDGSNFTLKIRSTKLEDSAMYFCASSEGQGPSNQPQHFGDGTRLSIL.

This clonotype occurred a few times. One end of the junction varies from germline; a read error may be responsible. The chain recombines TRBV7-8 with TRBJ1-2; D is undetermined. This CDR3 has 13 residues. Germline lookup yields CDR1 SGHVS and CDR2 FQNEAQ. The CDR3 DNA reads TGTGCCAGCATCTTAGTGGGGAACTATGGCTACACCTTC. Translated: CASILVGNYGYTF.

The rearrangement joins TRBV7-9 to TRBJ2-7; D gene ambiguous. Trimming removed 5 bases at V and 2 bases at J, with 7 bases between. CDR3 length equals 12 residues. CDR1 and CDR2 (germline): SEHNR, FQNEAQ (reference sequence). CDR3 coding DNA: TGTGCCAGCAGCCTGGTCCCCTACGAGCAGTACGTC. It is translated as CASSLVPYEQYV.

This clonotype was detected only a few times. This chain uses TRBV3-1 with TRBJ1-3; no firm D call. Germline assignment: CDR1 LGHDT and CDR2 YNNKEL (reference sequence). CDR3 length equals 15 residues. The V gene lost 1 base and the J gene lost 0 bases, with 7 bases spanning the gap. DNA for the CDR3: TGTGCCAGCAGCCAAGGGACTTACTCTGGAAACACCATATATTTT. It yields the protein CASSQGTYSGNTIYF.

This chain links TRBV14 with TRBJ2-7; D is ambiguous. Germline loops: CDR1 SGHDN, CDR2 FVKESK. V gave up 3 bases and J gave up 4 bases, with 10 bases separating them. The CDR3 has 13 amino acids. For the CDR3, the DNA is TGTGCCAGCAGCCATGCTGAGAGATACGAGCAGTACGTC. Amino acids: CASSHAERYEQYV.

The rearrangement uses TRBV7-9 and TRBJ1-2, with D possibly matching TRBD1 (6 bases). The germline V gene encodes CDR1 SEHNR and CDR2 FQNEAQ (reference sequence). V lost 1 base, J lost 0 bases, and 12 bases lay in between. The CDR3 is 16 amino acids. The CDR3 nucleotides are TGTGCCAGCAGCTTAGTAGGGGGACAAGCTAACTATGGCTACACCTTC. The encoded protein is CASSLVGGQANYGYTF.

The chain carries TRBV7-2 and TRBJ2-5; D is possibly TRBD2 (5 bases). V lost 3 bases to trimming and J lost 9 bases, with 14 bases between them. This CDR3 region has 13 residues. Looked up from germline, CDR1 is SGHTA and CDR2 is FQGNSA. In DNA form, the CDR3 reads TGTGCCAGCAGCTTTAGCGACCCCGAGGCCCAGTACTTC. Encoded protein: CASSFSDPEAQYF.

This clonotype was counted a few times. The V call is TRBV6-2 or TRBV6-3, the J call TRBJ1-5; D remains unclear. V was shortened by 7 bases and J by 5 bases, with 12 bases between the two germline ends. Germline V lookup: CDR1 MNHEY, CDR2 SVGEGT. The CDR3 has 13 residues. The CDR3 sequence: CASTSSAYQPQHF. CDR3 DNA sequence: TGTGCCAGCACAAGTTCGGCCTATCAGCCCCAGCATTTT.

This clonotype was seen only a few times. The chain carries TRBV20-1 and TRBJ1-2; 7 bases are a match to TRBD1. The CDR3 runs 15 residues. Germline lookup yields CDR1 DFQATT and CDR2 SNEGSKA (reference sequence). With V trimmed by 2 bases and J by 6 bases, 12 bases remained unmatched. CDR3 residues: CSARPISTGTDGYTF. The CDR3 DNA is TGCAGTGCTAGACCCATTTCGACGGGGACAGATGGCTACACCTTC.

This rearrangement joins TRBV5-1 to TRBJ2-3; tentatively, D is TRBD2 (6 bases). The CDR3 extends over 15 amino acids. Germline values: CDR1 SGHRS, CDR2 YFSETQ. The ends were cut back, 4 bases at V and 6 bases at J, with 18 bases in the middle. The CDR3: CASSPGGGEYDTQYF. The CDR3 coding sequence is TGCGCCAGCAGCCCGGGCGGAGGGGAGTACGATACGCAGTATTTT.